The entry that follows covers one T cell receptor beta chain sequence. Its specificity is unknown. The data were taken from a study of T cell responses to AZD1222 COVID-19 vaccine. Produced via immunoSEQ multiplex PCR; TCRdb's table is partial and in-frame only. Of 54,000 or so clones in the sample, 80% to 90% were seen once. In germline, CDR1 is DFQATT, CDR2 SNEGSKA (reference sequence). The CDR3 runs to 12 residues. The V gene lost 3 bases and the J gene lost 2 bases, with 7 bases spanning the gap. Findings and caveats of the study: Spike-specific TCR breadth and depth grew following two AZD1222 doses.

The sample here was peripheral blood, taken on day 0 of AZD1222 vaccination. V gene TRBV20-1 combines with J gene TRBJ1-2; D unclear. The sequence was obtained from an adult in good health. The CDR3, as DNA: TGCAGTGCTAGTCGTGAGAACTATGGCTACACCTTC. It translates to CSASRENYGYTF.